This T cell receptor beta chain appears in the sequencing data of a study of shared clonotypes between healthy human individuals. Clones were sequenced by immunoSEQ multiplex PCR, and TCRdb holds only the in-frame ones, with some missing. The sample records about 1 million clones, under 80% being singletons. V gave up 8 bases and J gave up 3 bases; unmatched junction bases: 10. The CDR3 is made up of 15 amino acids. Germline lookup yields CDR1 MNHNS and CDR2 SASEGT. Study-wide points: Represented genetic and exposure-history diversity was restricted by having few donors.

Regarding this clone: What it binds is unknown.

The origin of this receptor is a man aged 18 to 30 in good health. This chain connects TRBV6-1 to TRBJ1-5, with TRBD1 identical over 7 bases. Sample: memory CD4+ T cells sorted from blood. The subset here: CD45RA-negative fraction. CDR3 amino acids: CASVSGTANNQPQHF. Here the CDR3 DNA reads TGTGCCAGCGTAAGCGGGACAGCAAACAATCAGCCCCAGCATTTT.